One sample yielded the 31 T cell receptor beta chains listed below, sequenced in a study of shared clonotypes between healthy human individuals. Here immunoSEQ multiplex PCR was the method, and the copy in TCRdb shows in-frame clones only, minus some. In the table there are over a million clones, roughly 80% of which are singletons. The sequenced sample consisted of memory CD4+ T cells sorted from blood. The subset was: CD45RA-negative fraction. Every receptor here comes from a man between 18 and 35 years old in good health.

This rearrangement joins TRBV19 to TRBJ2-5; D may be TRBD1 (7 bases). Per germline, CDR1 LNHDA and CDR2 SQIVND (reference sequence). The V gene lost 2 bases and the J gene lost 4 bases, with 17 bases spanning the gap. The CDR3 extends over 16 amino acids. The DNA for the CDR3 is TGTGCCAGTAGTATACGCCGGACAGGAGGGAGAGAGACCCAGTACTTC. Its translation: CASSIRRTGGRETQYF.

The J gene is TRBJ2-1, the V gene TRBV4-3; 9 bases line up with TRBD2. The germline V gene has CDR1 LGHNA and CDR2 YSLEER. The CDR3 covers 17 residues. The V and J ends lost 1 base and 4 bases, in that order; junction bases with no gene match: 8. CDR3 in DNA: TGCGCCAGCAGCCAAGTTGCCGGGACTAGCACTTACAATGAGCAGTTCTTC. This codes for CASSQVAGTSTYNEQFF.

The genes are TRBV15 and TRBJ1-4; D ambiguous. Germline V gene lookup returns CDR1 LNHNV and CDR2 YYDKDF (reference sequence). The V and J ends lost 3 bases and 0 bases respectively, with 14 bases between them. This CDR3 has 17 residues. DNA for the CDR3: TGTGCCACCAGCAGGGACCGGAGGGTTGCAACTAATGAAAAACTGTTTTTT. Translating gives CATSRDRRVATNEKLFF. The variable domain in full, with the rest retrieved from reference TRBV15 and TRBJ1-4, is DAMVIQNPRYQVTQFGKPVTLSCSQTLNHNVMYWYQQKSSQAPKLLFHYYDKDFNNEADTPDNFQSRRPNTSFCFLDIRSPGLGDTAMYLCATSRDRRVATNEKLFFGSGTQLSVL.

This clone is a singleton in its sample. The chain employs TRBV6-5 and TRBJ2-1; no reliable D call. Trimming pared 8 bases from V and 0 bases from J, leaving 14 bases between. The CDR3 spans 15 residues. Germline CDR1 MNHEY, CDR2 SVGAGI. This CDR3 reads CASASTSVSYNEQFF. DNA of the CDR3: TGTGCCAGCGCGTCCACCTCCGTCTCCTACAATGAGCAGTTCTTC.

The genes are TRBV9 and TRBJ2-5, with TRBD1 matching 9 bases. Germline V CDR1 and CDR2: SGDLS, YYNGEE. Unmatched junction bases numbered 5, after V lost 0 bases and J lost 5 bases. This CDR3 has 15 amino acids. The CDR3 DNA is TGTGCCAGCAGCGTAGGGGGACAGGGTATGGAGACCCAGTACTTC. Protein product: CASSVGGQGMETQYF.

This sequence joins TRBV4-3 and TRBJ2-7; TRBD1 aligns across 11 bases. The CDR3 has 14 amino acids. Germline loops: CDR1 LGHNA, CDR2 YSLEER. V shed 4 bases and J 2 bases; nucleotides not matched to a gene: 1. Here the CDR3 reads CASSLGQGAYEQYF. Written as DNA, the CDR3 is TGCGCCAGCAGCCTGGGACAGGGGGCCTACGAGCAGTACTTC.

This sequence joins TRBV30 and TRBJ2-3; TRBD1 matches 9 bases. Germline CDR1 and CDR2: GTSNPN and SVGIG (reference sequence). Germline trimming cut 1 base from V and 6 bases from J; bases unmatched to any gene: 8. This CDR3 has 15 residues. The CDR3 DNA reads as TGTGCCTGGAGTGCCTCCGGGACAGGGAGCGATACGCAGTATTTT. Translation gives CAWSASGTGSDTQYF.

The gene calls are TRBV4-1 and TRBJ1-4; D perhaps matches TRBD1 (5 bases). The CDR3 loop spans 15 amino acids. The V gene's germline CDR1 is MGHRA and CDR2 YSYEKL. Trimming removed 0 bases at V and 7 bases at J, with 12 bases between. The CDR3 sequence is CASSQEGTTGEKLFF. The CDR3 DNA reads TGCGCCAGCAGCCAAGAGGGGACCACTGGTGAAAAACTGTTTTTT.

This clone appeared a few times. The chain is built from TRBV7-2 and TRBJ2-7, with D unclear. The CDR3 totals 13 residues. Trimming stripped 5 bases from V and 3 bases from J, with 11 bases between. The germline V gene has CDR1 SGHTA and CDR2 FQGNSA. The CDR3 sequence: CASSLRVNYEQYF. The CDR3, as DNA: TGTGCCAGCAGCCTTAGGGTTAACTACGAGCAGTACTTC.

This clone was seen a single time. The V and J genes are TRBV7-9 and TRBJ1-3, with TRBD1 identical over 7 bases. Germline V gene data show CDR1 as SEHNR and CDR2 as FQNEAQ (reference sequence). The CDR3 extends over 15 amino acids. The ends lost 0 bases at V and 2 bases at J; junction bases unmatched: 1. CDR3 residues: CASSLAGQAGNTIYF. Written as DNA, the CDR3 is TGTGCCAGCAGCTTAGCCGGACAGGCTGGAAACACCATATATTTT.

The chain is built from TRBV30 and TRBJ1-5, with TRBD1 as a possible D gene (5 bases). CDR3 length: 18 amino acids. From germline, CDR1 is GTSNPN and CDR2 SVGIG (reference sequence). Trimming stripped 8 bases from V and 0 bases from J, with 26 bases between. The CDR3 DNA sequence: TGTGCCCTAAGTATCGCCCGGGACTTTATTTATAGCAATCAGCCCCAGCATTTT. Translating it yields CALSIARDFIYSNQPQHF. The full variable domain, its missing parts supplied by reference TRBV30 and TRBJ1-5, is SQTIHQWPATLVQPVGSPLSLECTVEGTSNPNLYWYRQAAGRGLQLLFYSVGIGQISSEVPQNLSASRPQDRQFILSSKKLLLSDSGFYLCALSIARDFIYSNQPQHFGDGTRLSIL.

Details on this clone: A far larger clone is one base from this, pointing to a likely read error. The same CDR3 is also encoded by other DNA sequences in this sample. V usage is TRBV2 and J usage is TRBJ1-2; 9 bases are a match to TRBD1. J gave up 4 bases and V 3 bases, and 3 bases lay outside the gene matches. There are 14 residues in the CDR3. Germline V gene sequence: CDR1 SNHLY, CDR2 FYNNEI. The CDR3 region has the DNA TGTGCCAGCAGTGAGGGACAGGGCTCCTATGGCTACACCTTC. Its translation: CASSEGQGSYGYTF.

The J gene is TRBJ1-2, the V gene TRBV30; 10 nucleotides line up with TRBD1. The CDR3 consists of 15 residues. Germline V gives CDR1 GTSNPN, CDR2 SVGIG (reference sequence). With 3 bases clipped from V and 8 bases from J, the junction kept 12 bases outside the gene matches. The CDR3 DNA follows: TGTGCCTGGAGCCACCCGGGACAGGGGTTTGGGGGCTACACCTTC. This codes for CAWSHPGQGFGGYTF.

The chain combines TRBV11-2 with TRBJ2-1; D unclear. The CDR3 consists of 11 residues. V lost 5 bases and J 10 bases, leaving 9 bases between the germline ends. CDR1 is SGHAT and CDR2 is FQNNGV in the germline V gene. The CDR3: CASSPRGEQFF. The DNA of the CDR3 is TGTGCCAGCAGCCCGCGTGGGGAGCAGTTCTTC.

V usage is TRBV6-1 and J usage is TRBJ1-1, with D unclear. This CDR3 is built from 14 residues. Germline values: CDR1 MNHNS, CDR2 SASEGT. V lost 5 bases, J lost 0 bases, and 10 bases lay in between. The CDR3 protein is CASSPREMNTEAFF. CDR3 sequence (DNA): TGTGCCAGCAGTCCCCGGGAGATGAACACTGAAGCTTTCTTT.

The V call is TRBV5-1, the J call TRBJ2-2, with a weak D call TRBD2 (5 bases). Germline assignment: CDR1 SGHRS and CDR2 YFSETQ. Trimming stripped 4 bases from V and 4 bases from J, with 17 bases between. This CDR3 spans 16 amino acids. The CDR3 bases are TGCGCCAGCAGCGTAGCAACTCGGGAAGGCACCGGGGAGCTGTTTTTT. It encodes CASSVATREGTGELFF.

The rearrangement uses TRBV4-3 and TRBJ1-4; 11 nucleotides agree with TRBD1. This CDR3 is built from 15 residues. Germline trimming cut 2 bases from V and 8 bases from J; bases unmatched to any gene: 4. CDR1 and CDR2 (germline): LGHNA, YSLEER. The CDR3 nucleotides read TGCGCCAGCAGCCAACAGGGACAGGGGGGGGAAAAACTGTTTTTT. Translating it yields CASSQQGQGGEKLFF.

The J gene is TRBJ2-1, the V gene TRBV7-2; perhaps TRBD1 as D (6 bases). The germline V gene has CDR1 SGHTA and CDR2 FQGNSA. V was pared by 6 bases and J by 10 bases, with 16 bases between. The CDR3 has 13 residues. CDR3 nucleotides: TGTGCCAGCAGGAAACTAGGGACATCCGAGCAGTTCTTC. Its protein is CASRKLGTSEQFF.

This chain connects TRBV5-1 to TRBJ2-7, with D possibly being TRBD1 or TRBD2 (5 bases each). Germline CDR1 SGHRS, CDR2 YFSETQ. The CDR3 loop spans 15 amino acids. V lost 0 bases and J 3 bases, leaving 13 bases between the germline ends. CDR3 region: CASSLAGTESYEQYF. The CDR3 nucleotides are TGCGCCAGCAGCTTGGCGGGGACGGAAAGCTACGAGCAGTACTTC. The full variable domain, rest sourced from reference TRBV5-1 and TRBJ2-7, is KAGVTQTPRYLIKTRGQQVTLSCSPISGHRSVSWYQQTPGQGLQFLFEYFSETQRNKGNFPGRFSGRQFSNSRSEMNVSTLELGDSALYLCASSLAGTESYEQYFGPGTRLTVT.

CDR3 DNA sequence: TGTGCCAGCAGCTTACAGGGAACCAATCAGCCCCAGCATTTT. Translated: CASSLQGTNQPQHF. The chain recombines TRBV5-6 with TRBJ1-5; a weak D match, TRBD1 (6 bases). Between the trimmed V and J ends, which lost 2 bases and 3 bases, there was a span of 9 bases. The germline CDR1 and CDR2 sequences are SGHDT and YYEEEE. The CDR3 consists of 14 residues.

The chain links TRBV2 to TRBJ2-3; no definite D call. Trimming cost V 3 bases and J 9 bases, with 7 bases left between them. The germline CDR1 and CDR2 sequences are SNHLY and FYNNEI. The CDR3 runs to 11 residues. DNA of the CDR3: TGTGCCAGCAGTGAGGAGACGACGCAGTATTTT. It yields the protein CASSEETTQYF.

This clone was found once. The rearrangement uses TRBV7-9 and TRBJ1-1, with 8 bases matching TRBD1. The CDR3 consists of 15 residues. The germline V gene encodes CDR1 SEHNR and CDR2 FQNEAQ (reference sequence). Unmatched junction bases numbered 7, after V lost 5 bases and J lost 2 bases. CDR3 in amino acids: CASSRQGRPNTEAFF. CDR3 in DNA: TGTGCCAGCAGCAGACAGGGGCGTCCTAACACTGAAGCTTTCTTT.

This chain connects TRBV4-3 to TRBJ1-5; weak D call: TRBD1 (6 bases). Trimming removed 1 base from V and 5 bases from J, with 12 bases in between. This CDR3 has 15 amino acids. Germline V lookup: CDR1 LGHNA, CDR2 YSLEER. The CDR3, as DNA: TGCGCCAGCAGCCAAGGTCAGGGGACGCATCAGCCCCAGCATTTT. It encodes CASSQGQGTHQPQHF.

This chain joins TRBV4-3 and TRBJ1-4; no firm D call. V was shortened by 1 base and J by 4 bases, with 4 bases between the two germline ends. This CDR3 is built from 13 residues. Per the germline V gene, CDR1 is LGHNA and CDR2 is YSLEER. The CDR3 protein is CASSQGVNEKLFF. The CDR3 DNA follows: TGCGCCAGCAGCCAAGGGGTTAATGAAAAACTGTTTTTT.

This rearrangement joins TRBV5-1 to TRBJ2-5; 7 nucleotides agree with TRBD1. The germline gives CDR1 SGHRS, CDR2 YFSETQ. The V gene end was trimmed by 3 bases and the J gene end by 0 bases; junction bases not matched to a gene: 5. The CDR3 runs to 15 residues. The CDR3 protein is CASSSGTAYQETQYF. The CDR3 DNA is TGCGCCAGCAGCTCTGGGACAGCGTACCAAGAGACCCAGTACTTC.

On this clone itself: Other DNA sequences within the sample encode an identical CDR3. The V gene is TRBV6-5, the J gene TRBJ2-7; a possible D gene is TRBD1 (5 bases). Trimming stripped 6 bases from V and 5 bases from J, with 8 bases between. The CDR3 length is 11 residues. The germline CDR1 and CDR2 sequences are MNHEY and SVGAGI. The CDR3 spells CASRQGDEQYF. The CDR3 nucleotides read TGTGCCAGCAGACAAGGGGACGAGCAGTACTTC.

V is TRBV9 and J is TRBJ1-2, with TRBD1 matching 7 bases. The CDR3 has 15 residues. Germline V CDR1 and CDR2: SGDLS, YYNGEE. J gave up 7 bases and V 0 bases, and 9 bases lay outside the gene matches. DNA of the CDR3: TGTGCCAGCAGCGTAGATCCGGGACAGTCCTCTGGCTACACCTTC. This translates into CASSVDPGQSSGYTF.

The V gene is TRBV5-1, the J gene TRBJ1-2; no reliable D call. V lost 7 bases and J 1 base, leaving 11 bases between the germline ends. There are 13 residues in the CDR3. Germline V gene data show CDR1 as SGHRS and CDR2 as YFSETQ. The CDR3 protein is CASRPRINYGYTF. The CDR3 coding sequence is TGCGCCAGCCGCCCCCGGATTAACTATGGCTACACCTTC.

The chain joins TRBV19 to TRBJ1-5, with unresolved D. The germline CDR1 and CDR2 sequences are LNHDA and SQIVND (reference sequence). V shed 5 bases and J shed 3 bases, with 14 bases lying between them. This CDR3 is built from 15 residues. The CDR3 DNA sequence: TGTGCCAGTAGTCCTCAGCGGGGTCCCAATCAGCCCCAGCATTTT. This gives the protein CASSPQRGPNQPQHF.

This chain's CDR3 is CASSLGGSPREQYF. The DNA for the CDR3 is TGCGCCAGCAGCTTGGGAGGCAGTCCGCGGGAGCAGTACTTC. This chain uses TRBV5-1 with TRBJ2-7; D gene uncertain. The length of the CDR3 is 14 residues. Germline CDR1 reads SGHRS; CDR2 reads YFSETQ. V was pared by 0 bases and J by 7 bases, with 14 bases between.

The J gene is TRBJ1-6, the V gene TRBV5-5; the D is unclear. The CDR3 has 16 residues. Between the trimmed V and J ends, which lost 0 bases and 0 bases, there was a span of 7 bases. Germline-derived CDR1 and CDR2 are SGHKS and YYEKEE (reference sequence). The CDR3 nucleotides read TGTGCCAGCAGCTTGGATCCCCGCTCCTATAATTCACCCCTCCACTTT. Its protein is CASSLDPRSYNSPLHF.